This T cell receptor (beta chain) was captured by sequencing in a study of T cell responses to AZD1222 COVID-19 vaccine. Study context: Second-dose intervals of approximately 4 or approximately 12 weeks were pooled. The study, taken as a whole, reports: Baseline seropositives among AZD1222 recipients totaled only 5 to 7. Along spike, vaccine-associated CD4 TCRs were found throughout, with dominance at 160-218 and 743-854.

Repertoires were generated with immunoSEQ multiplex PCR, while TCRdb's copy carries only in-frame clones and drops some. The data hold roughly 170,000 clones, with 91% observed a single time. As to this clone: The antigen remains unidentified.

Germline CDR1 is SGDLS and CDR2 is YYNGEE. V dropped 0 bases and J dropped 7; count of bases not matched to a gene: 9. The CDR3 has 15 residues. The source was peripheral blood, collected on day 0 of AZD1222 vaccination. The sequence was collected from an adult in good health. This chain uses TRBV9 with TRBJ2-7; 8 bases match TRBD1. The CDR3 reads CASSVAPGQASEQYF. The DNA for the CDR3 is TGTGCCAGCAGCGTAGCTCCGGGACAGGCTTCTGAGCAGTACTTC.